This passage covers 14 T cell receptor beta chains from one sample sequenced in a study of T cells expressing NK-cell markers (dated by TCRdb to about 2020). The library was built by means of 5' RACE. TCRdb records Illumina HiSeq 2000 as the sequencer. The reads underwent TCRdb reprocessing, giving one record for each CDR3 protein sequence and no DNA. This sample's clone table shows 500,000 to 600,000 distinct CDR3 sequences. Less than 4.5% of the sample belongs to the ten largest clones. The material sequenced was blood T cells: a sorted CD56 or NKG2C T cell subset, CD4+ or CD8+ T cells, or bulk PBMC T cells (not recorded which). These receptors all stem from a man aged 18-30 years in good health. Donor details come from another sample of the same person, matched by shared clones.

The rearrangement uses TRBV28 and TRBJ2-2; TCRdb's assignment of TRBD1 cannot be checked, as there is no DNA. The CDR3 spans 14 residues. Germline CDR1 reads MDHEN; CDR2 reads SYDVKM. The CDR3 region is CATIGQRNTGELFF.

The V and J genes are TRBV5-1 and TRBJ2-5; TCRdb names TRBD1, which stays unverified in the absence of DNA. The CDR3 totals 15 residues. Germline CDR1 reads SGHRS; CDR2 reads YFSETQ. CDR3 sequence: CASSFLDRVGETQYF.

The V and J genes are TRBV24-1 and TRBJ2-3; TCRdb indicates TRBD1, and absent DNA this call remains unverified. The CDR3 sequence is 16 residues long. Germline V gene lookup returns CDR1 KGHDR and CDR2 SFDVKD. The CDR3 loop reads CATRDSGTEDTDTQYF.

The CDR3 reads CASSLFRGLEQFF. J is TRBJ2-1 and V is TRBV27; TCRdb names TRBD2, which stays unverified in the absence of DNA. Germline-derived CDR1 and CDR2 are MNHEY and SMNVEV (reference sequence). The CDR3 is made up of 13 amino acids.

V usage is TRBV29-1 and J usage is TRBJ2-1. From germline, CDR1 is SQVTM and CDR2 ANQGSEA. The CDR3 sequence is 12 residues long. CDR3 protein: CSVAGDGDEQFF.

The V and J genes are TRBV20-1 and TRBJ2-1; TCRdb gives TRBD1 as the D gene, but with no DNA this cannot be confirmed. This CDR3 spans 15 amino acids. Germline loops: CDR1 DFQATT, CDR2 SNEGSKA (reference sequence). CDR3 in amino acids: CSAPRGSSSYNEQFF.

The chain couples TRBV7-8 to TRBJ1-4; TCRdb names TRBD1, which stays unverified in the absence of DNA. Germline V gives CDR1 SGHVS, CDR2 FQNEAQ. There are 16 residues in the CDR3. This CDR3 is CASSIENRVPNEKLFF. The variable domain in full, with the rest retrieved from reference TRBV7-8 and TRBJ1-4, is GAGVSQSPRYKVAKRGQDVALRCDPISGHVSLFWYQQALGQGPEFLTYFQNEAQLDKSGLPSDRFFAERPEGSVSTLKIQRTQQEDSAVYLCASSIENRVPNEKLFFGSGTQLSVL.

The chain is built from TRBV20-1 and TRBJ2-7; TCRdb's D gene call, TRBD2, goes unchecked for lack of DNA. Germline CDR1 is DFQATT and CDR2 is SNEGSKA (reference sequence). The CDR3 has 13 amino acids. The CDR3: CSAIAGRAYEQYF.

The chain combines TRBV2 with TRBJ2-1; TCRdb reports TRBD2, a call that lacks DNA to check it against. Germline V gene sequence: CDR1 SNHLY, CDR2 FYNNEI. The CDR3 consists of 17 residues. The CDR3: CASSEGASGRTPNEQFF.

The chain couples TRBV7-2 to TRBJ2-5; checking the TCRdb D call of TRBD1 is not possible without DNA. The CDR3 has 13 residues. CDR1 is SGHTA, CDR2 FQGNSA, per germline. CDR3 protein: CASSRPPQETQYF.

V gene TRBV5-1 combines with J gene TRBJ2-1; TCRdb calls TRBD1, which cannot be checked without DNA. This CDR3 spans 14 amino acids. CDR1 is SGHRS, CDR2 YFSETQ, per germline. CDR3: CASSLVTGSREQFF.

V gene TRBV10-3 combines with J gene TRBJ2-5; TCRdb gives TRBD2 as the D gene, but with no DNA this cannot be confirmed. Germline V gives CDR1 ENHRY, CDR2 SYGVKD. The length of the CDR3 is 14 residues. The CDR3 reads CAISESGRLETQYF.

The gene calls are TRBV5-6 and TRBJ2-5; the D gene TCRdb calls, TRBD2, cannot be checked with no DNA. The CDR3 consists of 14 residues. CDR1 and CDR2 (germline): SGHDT, YYEEEE. The CDR3 loop reads CASRLAGIQETQYF.

CDR3 sequence reads: CASSLSPEDSLYEQYF. This rearrangement joins TRBV5-6 to TRBJ2-7; TCRdb designates TRBD2, a call that cannot be tested without DNA. Germline-derived CDR1 and CDR2 are SGHDT and YYEEEE. The CDR3 sequence is 16 residues long.